Below are 20 T cell receptor beta chains sequenced from a single sample in a study of shared clonotypes between healthy human individuals. In the naive CD8 group, cells lacked CD45RO and were positively selected for CCR7, so terminally differentiated effector memory CD45RA+ cells were left out. Assay: immunoSEQ multiplex PCR; the TCRdb copy retains only in-frame clones and omits some. This table has around 1.9 million clones, about 92% appearing once. Source material: naive CD8+ T cells from PBMCs. These receptors came from a man aged 18-30 years in good health. Some clones in this sample may be carry-over from other donors' samples.

The chain carries TRBV2 and TRBJ2-3; D remains ambiguous. Trimming left V 7 bases short and J 0 bases short, with 5 bases between. Germline assignment: CDR1 SNHLY and CDR2 FYNNEI. The CDR3 runs to 12 residues. The CDR3: CASKNSTDTQYF. CDR3 DNA sequence: TGTGCCAGCAAAAACAGCACAGATACGCAGTATTTT.

The V gene is TRBV19, the J gene TRBJ2-7; TRBD2 might be the D (5 bases). Per the germline V gene, CDR1 is LNHDA and CDR2 is SQIVND (reference sequence). This CDR3 is 16 amino acids long. Trimming took 5 bases from V and 5 from J, leaving 22 bases between them. DNA of the CDR3: TGTGCCAGTAGTCCCCTAAGTCACGGGGTTAACCACGAGCAGTACTTC. It translates to CASSPLSHGVNHEQYF.

The genes are TRBV30 and TRBJ2-4; D remains unclear. The CDR3 runs to 15 residues. With 3 bases removed from V and 0 bases from J, the gap between germline ends came to 12 bases. Germline V gene data show CDR1 as GTSNPN and CDR2 as SVGIG (reference sequence). The CDR3 loop reads CAWRRNAEAKNIQYF. CDR3 nucleotides: TGTGCCTGGAGAAGGAACGCCGAAGCCAAAAACATTCAGTACTTC.

The genes are TRBV11-2 and TRBJ1-1; TRBD1 agrees at 7 bases. The CDR3 covers 15 residues. The V segment lost 2 bases and the J segment 3 bases; nucleotides outside the gene matches: 6. Germline V gives CDR1 SGHAT, CDR2 FQNNGV. CDR3 DNA: TGTGCCAGCAGCTTAAGTGAACAGGGGCACACTGAAGCTTTCTTT. Protein sequence: CASSLSEQGHTEAFF.

This clone appeared once. This sample includes further DNA sequences coding for the same CDR3. V is TRBV7-9 and J is TRBJ2-3; 8 bases map to TRBD1. In germline, CDR1 is SEHNR, CDR2 FQNEAQ (reference sequence). There are 15 residues in the CDR3. J lost 0 bases, V lost 5 bases, and 4 bases had no gene match. Here the CDR3 DNA reads TGTGCCAGCAGCCCTACAGGGGGAAGCACAGATACGCAGTATTTT. It encodes CASSPTGGSTDTQYF.

CDR3 DNA: TGTGCCAGCAGTCCAAGGATGCAAAACATTCAGTACTTC. Translated, it gives CASSPRMQNIQYF. V and J are TRBV28 and TRBJ2-4, with D uncertain. CDR3 length equals 13 residues. The germline CDR1 and CDR2 sequences are MDHEN and SYDVKM. V was trimmed by 5 bases and J by 5 bases, leaving 10 bases between them.

V usage is TRBV28 and J usage is TRBJ2-3; 7 bases align to TRBD2. In germline, CDR1 is MDHEN, CDR2 SYDVKM. The CDR3 has 15 residues. Trimming took 1 base from V and 1 from J; bases not matched to a gene: 2. CDR3 in DNA: TGTGCCAGCAGTTTATACCGGGAGGGCACAGATACGCAGTATTTT. Translated: CASSLYREGTDTQYF.

The chain carries TRBV7-8 and TRBJ2-7, with 7 nucleotides matching TRBD1. This CDR3 spans 19 amino acids. The germline V gene has CDR1 SGHVS and CDR2 FQNEAQ. Unmatched junction bases numbered 24, after V lost 4 bases and J lost 6 bases. Here the CDR3 reads CASSSSGGYVSQIPVEQYF. The CDR3 bases are TGTGCCAGCAGCTCTTCAGGGGGTTACGTATCCCAGATTCCCGTCGAGCAGTACTTC.

The CDR3 nucleotides read TGTGCCAGCAGCTCAACCGGACAGGGCTACGAGCAGTACTTC. This encodes CASSSTGQGYEQYF. J is TRBJ2-7 and V is TRBV4-2, with 8 bases lining up with TRBD1. Trimming took 5 bases from V and 3 from J; bases not matched to a gene: 6. CDR3 length: 14 amino acids. In germline, CDR1 is LGHNA, CDR2 YNFKEQ.

V usage is TRBV10-3 and J usage is TRBJ2-3; 8 nucleotides match TRBD1. CDR1 ENHRY and CDR2 SYGVKD come from the germline V gene. The junction had 12 bases not matched to a gene; V was cut back by 10 bases and J by 0 bases. The CDR3 has 16 amino acids. For the CDR3, the DNA is TGTGCCACCACGGACAGGGCGCCGACTAGCACAGATACGCAGTATTTT. It yields the protein CATTDRAPTSTDTQYF.

The chain joins TRBV9 to TRBJ2-7; tentatively, D is TRBD1 or TRBD2 (5 bases each). This CDR3 comprises 15 residues. Germline V gene lookup returns CDR1 SGDLS and CDR2 YYNGEE. Trimming removed 0 bases at V and 3 bases at J, with 13 bases between. The CDR3 nucleotides are TGTGCCAGCAGCGTAGCTACGGGGCGCAACTACGAGCAGTACTTC. It is translated as CASSVATGRNYEQYF.

This chain joins TRBV11-3 and TRBJ2-3, with D perhaps given as TRBD1 or TRBD2 (5 bases each). The CDR3 loop spans 16 amino acids. Germline CDR1 reads SGHNT; CDR2 reads YENEEA. Trimming took off 3 bases at V and 0 bases at J, with 13 bases between the two ends. CDR3 sequence (DNA): TGTGCCAGCAGCTTGGGTGGGACGTCTAGCACAGATACGCAGTATTTT. Translated: CASSLGGTSSTDTQYF.

This sequence joins TRBV6-1 and TRBJ2-1, with no clear D. V lost 5 bases, J lost 4 bases, and 6 bases lay in between. The CDR3 runs 12 residues. From germline, CDR1 is MNHNS and CDR2 SASEGT. CDR3 sequence (DNA): TGTGCCAGCAGTCTAAGATACAATGAGCAGTTCTTC. Amino acids: CASSLRYNEQFF.

This clone appeared a single time. CDR3 region: CASSLGRPEETEAFF. The CDR3 DNA follows: TGCGCCAGCAGCTTGGGTAGACCCGAGGAGACTGAAGCTTTCTTT. V and J are TRBV5-1 and TRBJ1-1; D is ambiguous. CDR1 is SGHRS, CDR2 YFSETQ, per germline. The CDR3 spans 15 residues. V shed 0 bases and J shed 5 bases, with 14 bases lying between them.

The chain has TRBV10-3 and TRBJ2-1, with TRBD2 matching over 10 bases. Germline CDR1 reads ENHRY; CDR2 reads SYGVKD. The CDR3 loop spans 15 amino acids. Trimming at V came to 4 bases and at J to 9 bases, leaving 9 bases not matched to a gene. The CDR3 DNA follows: TGTGCCATCAGTGCATCTGCTAGCGGGAGTGTTGAGCAGTTCTTC. It yields the protein CAISASASGSVEQFF.

This chain links TRBV5-1 with TRBJ1-2; possibly TRBD1 for D (5 bases). V lost 0 bases and J 2 bases, leaving 8 bases between the germline ends. Germline V CDR1 and CDR2: SGHRS, YFSETQ. The CDR3 is 14 residues long. CDR3 sequence: CASSLVEGNYGYTF. For the CDR3, the DNA is TGCGCCAGCAGCTTGGTGGAGGGGAACTATGGCTACACCTTC.

J is TRBJ2-7 and V is TRBV11-2; D possibly corresponds to TRBD2 (5 bases). Trimming took off 0 bases at V and 3 bases at J, with 12 bases between the two ends. The CDR3 totals 15 residues. Germline-derived CDR1 and CDR2 are SGHAT and FQNNGV. CDR3 protein: CASSLEASRIYEQYF. CDR3 bases: TGTGCCAGCAGCTTAGAGGCTAGCAGAATCTACGAGCAGTACTTC.

The V gene is TRBV7-3, the J gene TRBJ2-1, with 13 nucleotides matching TRBD2. Unmatched junction bases numbered 6, after V lost 5 bases and J lost 5 bases. The CDR3 is 16 amino acids. CDR1 is SGHTA, CDR2 FQGTGA, per germline. The CDR3 bases are TGTGCCAGCAGCCCCAGGACTAGCGGGAGAGACAATGAGCAGTTCTTC. Translation gives CASSPRTSGRDNEQFF.

The chain is built from TRBV7-3 and TRBJ2-2; the D is unclear. The CDR3 covers 13 residues. The germline V gene encodes CDR1 SGHTA and CDR2 FQGTGA. V shed 5 bases and J shed 6 bases, with 10 bases lying between them. CDR3 in DNA: TGTGCCAGCAGCCTAGGTGGAGCCGGGGAGCTGTTTTTT. It encodes CASSLGGAGELFF. Using reference TRBV7-3 and TRBJ2-2 for the parts outside the CDR3, the full variable domain is GAGVSQTPSNKVTEKGKYVELRCDPISGHTALYWYRQSLGQGPEFLIYFQGTGAADDSGLPNDRFFAVRPEGSVSTLKIQRTERGDSAVYLCASSLGGAGELFFGEGSRLTVL.

The chain uses TRBV27 and TRBJ2-3; no reliable D call. There are 16 residues in the CDR3. V lost 1 base to trimming and J lost 3 bases, with 14 bases between them. CDR1 MNHEY and CDR2 SMNVEV come from the germline V gene (reference sequence). The CDR3 sequence is CASSLLRPTGTDTQYF. The CDR3 coding sequence is TGTGCCAGCAGTTTATTACGGCCGACCGGGACAGATACGCAGTATTTT.